This T cell receptor beta chain was retrieved from a study of blood T cell repertoires in COVID-19. Turning to the study itself: Collection of acute and convalescent COVID-19 samples took place in the United States, Italy and Spain. T cells, B-cell-depleted T cells, or PBMCs supplied cDNA or gDNA.

In assigning cohorts, the study relied on participant-reported clinical history. Authors' methods: Amplified reference gene primers provided the basis for estimating nucleated cell counts. Generated by immunoSEQ multiplex PCR, the TCRdb table keeps only in-frame clones and is missing some. The V and J calls and the clone size are those of that table, but D and trimming were determined from the DNA. The sample consists of fewer than 350,000 clones, nearly 90% of them appearing once. This CDR3 is built from 13 residues. The germline V and J ends were trimmed by 4 bases and 2 bases, with 8 bases remaining between them. Looked up from germline, CDR1 is MNHEY and CDR2 is SVGAGI.

This chain links TRBV6-5 with TRBJ1-2; D call uncertain. The sample was PBMCs or T cells enriched from blood (not recorded which). The receptor was derived from a woman aged 18-29 years with acute COVID-19. Written as DNA, the CDR3 is TGTGCCAGCAGTTCCGCTACGAACTATGGCTACACCTTC. Its protein product is CASSSATNYGYTF.